This T cell receptor beta chain was identified during a study of blood T cell repertoires in COVID-19. Study overall: The origin of the acute and convalescent COVID-19 samples was the United States, Italy and Spain.

Source study methods: Amplification of reference gene primers was used by the study to estimate nucleated cell counts. Data came from immunoSEQ multiplex PCR; TCRdb stores just in-frame clones and leaves some out. That table gives V, J and clone size, and the DNA gave D and trimming. The table records 150,000 to 200,000 clones, over 80% of them present only once. With 0 bases removed from V and 3 bases from J, the gap between germline ends came to 5 bases. The V gene's germline CDR1 is WNHNN and CDR2 SYGVQD (reference sequence). CDR3 length: 13 amino acids. V is TRBV10-1 and J is TRBJ1-2; D not resolved. What was sequenced was peripheral blood. The receptor was derived from a woman aged 25 to 45 with acute or convalescent COVID-19. For the CDR3, the DNA is TGCGCCAGCAGTGAGTCTAACTACTATGGCTACACCTTC. This sequence encodes CASSESNYYGYTF.